One sample yielded the 17 T cell receptor beta chains listed below, sequenced in a study of cytomegalovirus exposure and HLA in healthy donors. It was with 60 Vbeta and 13 Jbeta primers that the PCR ran. Some clones are missing from TCRdb's copy, which holds only in-frame ones; the method was immunoSEQ multiplex PCR. This sample contains around 50,000 clones. Sequencing was done on a sample of PBMCs. These receptors all come from a male donor in good health and CMV-seropositive.

The rearrangement joins TRBV6-4 to TRBJ2-3, with TRBD2 identical over 15 bases. Germline V gene lookup returns CDR1 MRHNA and CDR2 SNTAGT. There are 16 residues in the CDR3. Trimming removed 4 bases from V and 2 bases from J; junction bases left unmatched: 1. CDR3 sequence (DNA): TGTGCCAGCAGTGGGACTAGCGGGGGGGCCACAGATACGCAGTATTTT. It is translated as CASSGTSGGATDTQYF.

The genes are TRBV30 and TRBJ1-2; 9 nucleotides align to TRBD1. CDR1 and CDR2 (germline): GTSNPN, SVGIG (reference sequence). The J segment lost 4 bases and the V segment lost 3 bases, leaving 6 bases of the junction unmatched. The CDR3 is made up of 14 amino acids. CDR3 DNA sequence: TGTGCCTGGAGCTATACAGGGGGCGCCTATGGCTACACCTTC. Amino acid sequence: CAWSYTGGAYGYTF.

The chain combines TRBV6-5 with TRBJ1-1; maybe TRBD1 (6 bases). The ends were cut back, 0 bases at V and 1 base at J, with 9 bases in the middle. The CDR3 runs 15 residues. From germline, CDR1 is MNHEY and CDR2 SVGAGI. The CDR3 sequence: CASSYSTGPNTEAFF. Here the CDR3 DNA reads TGTGCCAGCAGTTACTCTACAGGGCCGAACACTGAAGCTTTCTTT.

The V gene is TRBV20-1, the J gene TRBJ2-5; D unresolved. The CDR3 is 9 amino acids. Germline lookup yields CDR1 DFQATT and CDR2 SNEGSKA (reference sequence). Trimming took 8 bases from V and 3 from J, leaving 4 bases between them. CDR3 coding DNA: TGCAGTATAGAAGAGACCCAGTACTTC. Its protein is CSIEETQYF.

The rearrangement links TRBV5-1 to TRBJ2-2, with no clear D. The V end was cut by 9 bases, the J end by 2 bases, with 14 bases between. The CDR3 is 14 residues long. CDR1 SGHRS and CDR2 YFSETQ come from the germline V gene. CDR3: CATDSGLNTGELFF. The DNA for the CDR3 is TGCGCCACCGATTCTGGCCTTAACACCGGGGAGCTGTTTTTT.

The chain is built from TRBV5-4 and TRBJ2-7; 11 nucleotides agree with TRBD2. With 4 bases clipped from V and 3 bases from J, the junction kept 3 bases outside the gene matches. Germline CDR1 and CDR2: SGHNT and YYREEE (reference sequence). The CDR3 sequence is 14 residues long. This CDR3 reads CASSPGTSGYEQYF. CDR3 DNA sequence: TGTGCCAGCAGCCCCGGGACTAGCGGCTACGAGCAGTACTTC.

V is TRBV4-1 and J is TRBJ2-2; D is uncertain. The germline CDR1 and CDR2 sequences are MGHRA and YSYEKL. The ends were cut back, 1 base at V and 4 bases at J, with 7 bases in the middle. The CDR3 is made up of 14 amino acids. The CDR3 nucleotides read TGCGCCAGCAGCCAAGGAGATTCCACCGGGGAGCTGTTTTTT. Translated: CASSQGDSTGELFF.

The chain carries TRBV27 and TRBJ2-3; tentatively, D is TRBD1 (5 bases). Germline values: CDR1 MNHEY, CDR2 SMNVEV (reference sequence). V lost 6 bases, J lost 7 bases, and 23 bases lay in between. The CDR3 is 16 residues long. The CDR3, as DNA: TGTGCCAGCAGGTGGCCAGGGTCATATGCTCCGTATACGCAGTATTTT. It specifies CASRWPGSYAPYTQYF.

The chain has TRBV28 and TRBJ1-6; TRBD1 matches 8 bases. The length of the CDR3 is 13 residues. The V segment lost 5 bases and the J segment 14 bases; nucleotides outside the gene matches: 8. Germline-derived CDR1 and CDR2 are MDHEN and SYDVKM. For the CDR3, the DNA is TGTGCCAGCAGTCCCGCTCAGGGGGCCTCCCTCCACTTT. It translates to CASSPAQGASLHF.

This chain connects TRBV19 to TRBJ2-7; TRBD1 matches 8 bases. Germline CDR1 is LNHDA and CDR2 is SQIVND (reference sequence). There are 15 residues in the CDR3. After removal of 1 base from V and 3 bases from J, the junction contained 5 bases not matched to a gene. The CDR3: CASSIAADRVYEQYF. CDR3 coding DNA: TGTGCCAGTAGTATAGCCGCGGACAGGGTCTACGAGCAGTACTTC.

The chain joins TRBV7-2 to TRBJ1-1; no firm D call. The CDR3 is 14 residues long. Per the germline V gene, CDR1 is SGHTA and CDR2 is FQGNSA. V lost 2 bases to trimming and J lost 3 bases, with 10 bases between them. The CDR3 DNA reads TGTGCCAGCAGCTTACTCGGCGGGGACACTGAAGCTTTCTTT. Its translation: CASSLLGGDTEAFF.

This rearrangement joins TRBV7-3 to TRBJ1-2, with D perhaps matching TRBD1 (6 bases). The germline V gene has CDR1 SGHTA and CDR2 FQGTGA. V dropped 5 bases and J dropped 2 bases, with 12 bases sitting between them. CDR3 length: 14 residues. Written as DNA, the CDR3 is TGTGCCAGCAGCCCAGGGGTGGGGAACTATGGCTACACCTTC. This gives the protein CASSPGVGNYGYTF. Full variable domain (rest looked up from reference TRBV7-3 and TRBJ1-2): GAGVSQTPSNKVTEKGKYVELRCDPISGHTALYWYRQSLGQGPEFLIYFQGTGAADDSGLPNDRFFAVRPEGSVSTLKIQRTERGDSAVYLCASSPGVGNYGYTFGSGTRLTVV.

The J gene is TRBJ1-2, the V gene TRBV5-1; maybe TRBD1 (5 bases). Germline values: CDR1 SGHRS, CDR2 YFSETQ. The CDR3 is made up of 17 amino acids. The V end lost 0 bases, the J end lost 2 bases, and 17 bases lay between the germline ends. CDR3 nucleotide sequence: TGCGCCAGCAGCTTGGCGCCCGGAACAGGCCTAAACTATGGCTACACCTTC. This sequence encodes CASSLAPGTGLNYGYTF.

The chain has TRBV7-3 and TRBJ2-3; 11 bases are shared with TRBD2. V lost 3 bases to trimming and J lost 7 bases; unmatched junction nucleotides: 12. The V gene's germline CDR1 is SGHTA and CDR2 FQGTGA. The CDR3 sequence is 17 residues long. CDR3 in DNA: TGTGCCAGCAGCTTTAGCGGGGGGGCTTGGGAAGGGAATACGCAGTATTTT. It specifies CASSFSGGAWEGNTQYF.

V gene TRBV7-9 combines with J gene TRBJ2-5, with 8 nucleotides matching TRBD1. Germline lookup yields CDR1 SEHNR and CDR2 FQNEAQ (reference sequence). The CDR3 has 13 amino acids. The J segment lost 4 bases and the V segment lost 6 bases, leaving 4 bases of the junction unmatched. CDR3 protein: CASRRTGSETQYF. The CDR3 DNA follows: TGTGCCAGCAGGAGGACAGGGTCAGAGACCCAGTACTTC.

This chain uses TRBV2 with TRBJ2-7; D unclear. The CDR3 consists of 13 residues. The germline V gene has CDR1 SNHLY and CDR2 FYNNEI. V was pared by 2 bases and J by 2 bases, with 7 bases between. The CDR3 DNA reads as TGTGCCAGCAGTGAATTCCGGGCCTACGAGCAGTACTTC. This translates into CASSEFRAYEQYF.

V is TRBV7-2 and J is TRBJ1-5; D is undetermined. V was pared by 5 bases and J by 1 base, with 9 bases between. This CDR3 is 14 amino acids long. The germline V gene has CDR1 SGHTA and CDR2 FQGNSA. DNA for the CDR3: TGTGCCAGCAGCCAGGACTTCAGCAATCAGCCCCAGCATTTT. It is translated as CASSQDFSNQPQHF.